This is a list of T cell receptor beta chains from one sample in a study of cytomegalovirus exposure and HLA in healthy donors. TCRdb keeps only in-frame clones here, not all; method: immunoSEQ multiplex PCR. The sample has approximately 190,000 clones, around 82% seen once; the top ten hold 0.25% to 0.3%. The specimen was PBMCs. Receptors were obtained from a boy aged 5-17 years in good health and CMV-seronegative. Each CDR3 is given with its conserved first and last residue. The D gene is left open where the match is weak. Part of the rows lack a size; the others show once, few, many or a class for expanded clones.

v_gene	abundance	j_gene	d_gene	CDR3aa	CDR3nt
TRBV18	-	TRBJ2-7	-	CASSPLSPGSHGVQYF	TGTGCCAGCTCACCACTTTCCCCCGGGAGCCACGGTGTGCAGTACTTC
TRBV2	-	TRBJ2-3	-	CASSFSRAAGEQYF	TGTGCCAGCAGCTTCTCCCGCGCGGCGGGTGAGCAGTATTTT
TRBV6-5	-	TRBJ2-1	TRBD2	CASSSRDYNGQFF	TGTGCCAGCAGTAGCCGGGACTACAATGGGCAGTTCTTC
TRBV5-1	-	TRBJ1-1	TRBD1	CASSLDRGPNTEAFF	TGCGCCAGCAGCTTGGACAGGGGGCCGAACACTGAAGCTTTCTTT
TRBV27	-	TRBJ1-4	TRBD1	CASSLSWGDRVLFF	TGTGCCAGCAGTTTATCATGGGGAGACAGGGTTCTGTTTTTT
TRBV14	few	TRBJ2-2	TRBD1	CASSPWTGDTGELFF	TGTGCCAGCAGCCCCTGGACAGGGGACACCGGGGAGCTGTTTTTT
TRBV7-2	-	TRBJ1-2	-	CASSPRGLREGYTF	TGTGCCAGCAGCCCCCGAGGTTTACGAGAGGGCTACACCTTC
TRBV2	-	TRBJ1-6	-	CASSDPGMGSPLHF	TGTGCCAGCAGTGATCCCGGGATGGGATCCCCCCTCCACTTT
TRBV7-2	-	TRBJ2-1	TRBD1	CASSGWTGMAGYEQFF	TGTGCCAGCAGCGGATGGACAGGGATGGCCGGGTATGAGCAGTTCTTC
TRBV9	-	TRBJ2-1	TRBD1	CASSDRGPHNEQFF	TGTGCCAGCAGCGATAGGGGGCCCCACAATGAGCAGTTCTTC
TRBV9	-	TRBJ2-7	TRBD2	CASSVGAGGRHEQYF	TGTGCCAGCAGCGTCGGAGCGGGAGGTCGGCACGAGCAGTACTTC
TRBV9	-	TRBJ2-7	TRBD2	CASSEGLAYEQYF	TGTGCCAGCAGCGAAGGACTAGCCTACGAGCAGTACTTC
TRBV9	-	TRBJ2-7	-	CASSLGPSHEQYF	TGTGCCAGCAGCCTAGGTCCCTCCCACGAGCAGTACTTC
TRBV7-8	-	TRBJ2-2	-	CASSPRVTGELFF	TGTGCCAGCAGCCCCCGGGTCACCGGGGAGCTGTTTTTT
TRBV7-9	-	TRBJ1-2	TRBD1	CASSQDRGYGYTF	TGTGCCAGCAGCCAGGACAGGGGGTATGGCTACACCTTC
TRBV6-6	-	TRBJ2-1	TRBD1	CASTLRDRGLFF	TGTGCCAGCACACTTCGGGACAGGGGATTGTTCTTC
TRBV6-1	-	TRBJ1-4	TRBD1	CASSGGGADKATNEKLFF	TGTGCCAGCAGTGGAGGGGGCGCGGATAAGGCAACTAATGAAAAACTGTTTTTT
TRBV7-9	-	TRBJ2-7	-	CASSLGGGEQYF	TGTGCCAGCAGCTTAGGAGGGGGCGAGCAGTACTTC
TRBV7-9	-	TRBJ1-1	-	CASSNPRLVANTEAFF	TGTGCCAGCAGCAATCCCAGGTTGGTTGCGAACACTGAAGCTTTCTTT
TRBV7-2	-	TRBJ2-3	-	CASSQEGKPPDTQYF	TGTGCCAGCAGCCAGGAGGGCAAACCACCAGATACGCAGTATTTT
TRBV7-2	-	TRBJ2-1	TRBD1	CASSSSGQGHQFF	TGTGCCAGCAGCTCCTCGGGACAGGGGCATCAGTTCTTC
TRBV30	-	TRBJ1-5	TRBD1	CAWNPGDRGNQPQHF	TGTGCCTGGAATCCAGGAGACAGGGGCAATCAGCCCCAGCATTTT
TRBV15	-	TRBJ2-7	-	CATSNRTGSSYEQYF	TGTGCCACCAGCAACCGGACCGGGAGCTCCTACGAGCAGTACTTC
TRBV30	-	TRBJ2-1	-	CAWRQKPYGTPERSGAYNEQFF	TGTGCCTGGAGGCAAAAACCCTACGGGACTCCAGAGAGGAGTGGGGCCTACAATGAGCAGTTCTTC
TRBV30	-	TRBJ2-2	-	CAWSWAGELFF	TGTGCCTGGAGCTGGGCGGGGGAGCTGTTTTTT
TRBV13	-	TRBJ2-1	-	CASSFWTLSSYNEQFF	TGTGCCAGCAGCTTTTGGACACTGAGCTCCTACAATGAGCAGTTCTTC
TRBV6-6	-	TRBJ2-3	TRBD2	CASSSLAGGPGDTQYF	TGTGCCAGCAGTTCCCTGGCGGGGGGGCCTGGAGATACGCAGTATTTT
TRBV19	-	TRBJ2-7	TRBD1	CATRQGATYEQYF	TGTGCCACCCGACAGGGGGCGACCTACGAGCAGTACTTC
TRBV27	-	TRBJ2-7	TRBD2	CASSSPEVAGALYEQYF	TGTGCCAGCAGTTCCCCGGAGGTAGCGGGGGCCCTCTACGAGCAGTACTTC
TRBV28	-	TRBJ1-1	-	CASSFFQGNENTEAFF	TGTGCCAGCAGTTTTTTCCAGGGAAACGAGAACACTGAAGCTTTCTTT
TRBV11-2	-	TRBJ1-2	-	CASSLGSKPGSLPFYGYTF	TGTGCCAGCAGCTTAGGAAGCAAACCAGGCTCGTTACCTTTCTATGGCTACACCTTC
TRBV6-6	-	TRBJ2-7	-	CASSYRQGHEQYF	TGTGCCAGCAGTTACAGGCAGGGCCACGAGCAGTACTTC